This T cell receptor (beta chain) is drawn from a study of vaccination and CD4 T cells after COVID-19. The sample's treatment: roughly ten-day PBMC culture with coronavirus spike peptide pools or control peptides (ViraFEST assay). Oncomine TCR Beta short-read sequencing was applied to DNA from cultured CD4+ T cells. TCRdb used MiXCR to reprocess the PCR reads, holding one entry per CDR3 protein. The profile shows roughly 13,000 distinct CDR3 sequences, roughly 30% of them singletons. With 8 bases clipped from V and 5 bases from J, the junction kept 15 bases outside the gene matches. This CDR3 spans 16 amino acids. Germline lookup yields CDR1 MNHEY and CDR2 SVGEGT. Details on this clonotype: No antigen is known for it.

This clonotype was sampled from a human donor who had recovered from COVID-19. The V and J genes are TRBV6-2 or TRBV6-3 and TRBJ2-1; 7 bases align to TRBD1. The source material was CD4+ T cells from blood, cultured in vitro, sampled after SARS-CoV-2 vaccination. For the CDR3, the DNA is TGTGCCAGCCGTCCGCTCCAGGGGGTCGTCAACAATGAGCAGTTCTTC. This encodes CASRPLQGVVNNEQFF.